This T cell receptor (beta chain) appears in the sequencing data of a study of blood T cell repertoires in COVID-19. Study overall: The United States, Italy and Spain supplied acute and convalescent COVID-19 samples. T cells, B-cell-depleted T cells, or PBMCs provided the cDNA or gDNA that served as material.

It was during active infection that Seattle patients were enrolled and then longitudinally followed. V lost 3 bases to trimming and J lost 8 bases; unmatched junction nucleotides: 1. Germline V lookup: CDR1 KGHSH, CDR2 LQKENI. This CDR3 region has 13 residues. In the study's own analysis: Estimation of nucleated cell counts relied on the amplification of reference gene primers. Clones were read by immunoSEQ multiplex PCR, and TCRdb kept only the in-frame ones, dropping some. The V and J calls and clone size come from that table; D and trimming were worked out from the DNA. The sample shows about 170,000 clones, around 87% of them seen only once. This clone came up once.

This receptor was identified in a man in his 60s with COVID-19, enrolled during active disease. Specimen: peripheral blood. The chain has TRBV18 and TRBJ2-1; 10 bases line up with TRBD1. The CDR3 DNA follows: TGTGCCAGCTCACCCGACAGGGGGCATGAGCAGTTCTTC. This codes for CASSPDRGHEQFF.